The rows below give T cell receptor beta chains drawn from one sample of a study of Graves' ophthalmopathy and Graves' hyperthyroidism. TCRdb itself ran the multiplex PCR reads through MiXCR, one entry per CDR3 protein. The sample comprises about 700,000 distinct CDR3 sequences, 40% of which are singletons, and about 40% rests with the top ten. Sequencing input: peripheral blood. These receptors all come from an adult man with Graves' ophthalmopathy. Both conserved end residues are part of each CDR3.

15	TRBV7-9	TRBJ2-5	CAGTTPGLASTSQYF
15	TRBV5-8	TRBJ1-6	CASSFGRLDDSPLHF
13	TRBV4-3	TRBJ2-7	CASSQDNGVGQYF
12	TRBV6-5	TRBJ1-2	CASSALRGGYTF
15	TRBV2	TRBJ1-6	CASSEKANRNSPLHF
19	TRBV7-9	TRBJ2-6	CASSPRLTGGSSGANVLTF
13	TRBV11-2	TRBJ1-4	CASSLDQDRKLFF
15	TRBV7-4	TRBJ1-4	CASSPGQDRNEKLFF
15	TRBV4-1	TRBJ2-7	CASSQDETAIYEQYF
15	TRBV10-3	TRBJ1-2	CASSSGTGSTYGYTF
13	TRBV29-1	TRBJ2-5	CSVETSGGETQYF
14	TRBV11-2	TRBJ1-1	CASSSDRTNTEAFF
14	TRBV2	TRBJ1-2	CASSYRAVKSGYTF
12	TRBV10-2	TRBJ2-5	CASGEGRETQYF
16	TRBV15	TRBJ2-6	CATRDILGPGANVLTF
14	TRBV7-3	TRBJ1-1	CASSLGSGNTEAFF
16	TRBV9	TRBJ1-1	CASSVSWARRRSEAFF
17	TRBV25-1	TRBJ1-4	CASSASVGGSPNEKLFF
15	TRBV25-1	TRBJ2-7	CASSAKSVQTYEQYF
14	TRBV12-3/TRBV12-4	TRBJ2-7	CASRTTGANYEQYF
18	TRBV7-9	TRBJ2-6	CASSEVAQTFAGANVLTF
13	TRBV5-6	TRBJ2-5	CASRRQGDGTQYF
12	TRBV20-1	TRBJ2-7	CSLEDRDDEQYF
15	TRBV6-6	TRBJ2-5	CASSYGGTGAETQYF
15	TRBV19	TRBJ1-1	CASSHWDRVVTEAFF
15	TRBV2	TRBJ2-7	CASSEPQLLTYEQYF
15	TRBV19	TRBJ2-3	CASSQGQTAGDTQYF
12	TRBV3-1	TRBJ1-3	CASSRLGGTIYF
11	TRBV29-1	TRBJ1-3	CSARAGNTIYF
16	TRBV15	TRBJ1-2	CATSSPGTGAVYGYTF
15	TRBV10-3	TRBJ2-7	CASSPGSSENYEQYF
13	TRBV4-3	TRBJ1-5	CASSQDLTQPQHF
16	TRBV25-1	TRBJ2-5	CASSLVGGHLQETQYF
16	TRBV2	TRBJ1-6	CASSPSVGSYNSPLHF
14	TRBV10-3	TRBJ1-5	CAISEAGQNQPQHF
15	TRBV9	TRBJ1-2	CASSATLGHTYGYTF
15	TRBV7-3	TRBJ2-7	CASSLTSLPPFEQYF
12	TRBV20-1	TRBJ1-1	CSARDPAREAFF
11	TRBV20-1	TRBJ1-1	CSARDPWGAFF
16	TRBV7-3	TRBJ1-1	CASSLRSGRANTEAFF
11	TRBV11-2	TRBJ1-1	CASSPATEAFF
13	TRBV6-6	TRBJ1-4	CASSYLTNEKLFF
12	TRBV11-2	-	CASSPAGNEQFF
17	TRBV15	TRBJ1-2	CATSRSPRGQTNYGYTF
14	TRBV10-2	TRBJ1-2	CASSESSQDYGYTF
16	TRBV7-3	TRBJ1-6	CASSLVSSHFNSPLHF
15	TRBV7-2	TRBJ1-6	CASSQGQGRNSPLHF
13	TRBV7-9	TRBJ2-7	CASGRQGSNEQYF
16	TRBV20-1	TRBJ2-5	CSARDSRDTWVETQYF
13	TRBV7-9	TRBJ1-1	CASSLEGRGGAFF
16	TRBV7-3	TRBJ2-5	CASSPGTGRGEETQYF
14	TRBV20-1	TRBJ2-5	CSARAWTGEETQYF
16	TRBV5-1	TRBJ1-2	CASSLGAGQELYGYTF
18	TRBV6-6	TRBJ2-6	CASSQFGTGFSGANVLTF
20	TRBV9	TRBJ1-2	CASSSRDRDRAGGFSYGYTF
11	TRBV20-1	TRBJ2-5	CSARDKETQYF
13	TRBV19	TRBJ1-5	CASVGRALEPQHF
14	TRBV9	TRBJ1-2	CASSRGQTNYGYTF